This T cell receptor (beta chain) was captured by sequencing in a study of cytomegalovirus exposure and HLA in healthy donors. Study conclusions and caveats: Relative to equally common others, HLA-associated TCR beta chains showed greater clonal expansion in a later analysis. Reportedly, a later analysis found an Asian-associated ancestry cluster had fewer N-insertions than the approximately 670-donor mean. Beyond CMV serostatus, there was no information to go on about immune exposure. The authors considered a cluster of highly shared sequence variants likely to be a sequencing artifact.

A multiplex PCR was run with 60 Vbeta primers and 13 Jbeta primers. Assay: immunoSEQ multiplex PCR; the TCRdb copy retains only in-frame clones and omits some. The sample holds over 150,000 clones, 60% to 80% seen once. Comment on this clone: What it recognizes is unknown.

Sequences were obtained from PBMCs. The TCR sequence derives from a man aged 55 to 69 in good health and CMV-seronegative.

CDR3 sequence: CASSPGTGGPTSEQYF. In DNA, the CDR3 is TGCGCCAGCAGCCCAGGAACAGGGGGTCCGACCTCCGAGCAGTACTTC. The rearrangement links TRBV5-1 to TRBJ2-5; 8 positions agree with TRBD1. The DNA end lines up better with TRBJ2-7; the J call may be wrong. Germline CDR1 is SGHRS and CDR2 is YFSETQ. CDR3 length: 16 residues.